Here is one T cell receptor (beta chain) with its context. The target antigen is unknown. This record belongs to a study of T cell repertoires in cytomegalovirus infection. Study information: Public signatures in TCR beta pointed to CMV infection and matching HLA type.

TCRdb reprocessed the reads with MiXCR, giving one entry per CDR3 protein. The sample holds approximately 73,000 distinct CDR3 sequences; 35% to 45% are singletons and the top ten take approximately 95%. General study results and limits: HLA-C-restricted CMV-specific TCR beta clonotypes prevailed in the ex vivo response.

Sequencing was performed on CD8+ T cells from cultured PBMCs, taken from culture after CMV antigen stimulation. The TCR sequence derives from a human donor in good health (CMV status not recorded). Some clones in this sample may be carry-over from other donors' samples.

As DNA, the CDR3 is TGTGCCACCAGCATGGACAGGGGGTCCTACGAGCAGTACTTC. Its translation is CATSMDRGSYEQYF. This rearrangement joins TRBV15 to TRBJ2-7, with 10 bases that match TRBD1. After removal of 4 bases from V and 1 base from J, the junction contained 1 base not matched to a gene. The CDR3 loop spans 14 amino acids. Per germline, CDR1 LNHNV and CDR2 YYDKDF (reference sequence). Full variable domain (rest looked up from reference TRBV15 and TRBJ2-7): DAMVIQNPRYQVTQFGKPVTLSCSQTLNHNVMYWYQQKSSQAPKLLFHYYDKDFNNEADTPDNFQSRRPNTSFCFLDIRSPGLGDTAMYLCATSMDRGSYEQYFGPGTRLTVT.